This TCR beta chain was recorded in a study of CD4 and CD8 cells across lung adenocarcinoma regions listed by TCRdb under 2018. Notes on the research overall: The study examined intratumor heterogeneity of the T cell receptor repertoire by comparing tumor centers with tumor margins.

A remark on this clonotype: The antigen it binds to is not known. Being one base from a much bigger clone, this may be a read error.

The method behind the library was PCR. TCRdb records HiSeq X Ten as the sequencer. TCRdb ran its own pipeline on the public reads, namely fastp trimming at Q25 and MiXCR clone calling, and kept in-frame beta chains. CDR3 protein sequences are deduplicated, and each keeps its most common genes and DNA. The sample profile shows some 20,000 distinct CDR3 sequences; roughly 46% of them were found once. The top ten hold roughly 19% of the sample. Donors were patients with localized lung adenocarcinoma, a subtype of non-small cell lung cancer. The margins of localized lung adenocarcinomas were where the samples came from. For TCR repertoire analysis, CD4+ T cells from tumor tissue were profiled separately from CD8+ T cells. The junction carries 18 bases between V and J, which are trimmed by 11 bases and 10 bases respectively. The germline V gene specifies MNHNS as CDR1 and SASEGT as CDR2. The CDR3 numbers 12 residues from cysteine through phenylalanine. Only the CDR3 region is kept as DNA, spanning 36 bases read in frame from base 1.

The receptor's source is a male donor with lung adenocarcinoma. The CD4 and CD8 labels of this study may be unreliable. The V and J segments used are TRBV6-1 and TRBJ2-1; the D gene may be TRBD1 or TRBD2, since each aligns over 6 bases. The sequenced material came from CD4+ T cells from the margin of a lung tumor. What the cell subset or site label conveys for this sample: tumor margin region. The DNA sequence reads TGTGCCGGAAGGGGGGAGCGTCGGGAGCAGTTCTTC. Its protein product is CAGRGERREQFF.